A selection of T cell receptor beta chains follows, all from one sample in a study of blood T cell repertoires in COVID-19. Repertoires were generated with immunoSEQ multiplex PCR, while TCRdb's copy carries only in-frame clones and drops some. Among 140,000 to 150,000 clones, around 84% were seen once, and the ten largest hold approximately 40%. Sequenced: peripheral blood. These receptors all stem from a human donor in a cohort sampled during active COVID-19. Each CDR3 is given with its conserved first and last residue. The order of the fields is clone size, J gene, D gene, V gene, CDR3 protein, CDR3 DNA. The D gene is left open where the match is weak. Expanded clones get a size class; other rows say once, few or many, or leave the size out.

>-|TRBJ1-1|TRBD1|TRBV3-1/TRBV3-2
CASSLTVRTGMNTEAFF
TGTGCCAGCAGCCTGACCGTGAGGACAGGCATGAACACTGAAGCTTTCTTT
>-|TRBJ2-3|TRBD1|TRBV7-9
CASSAGTGGDTQYF
TGTGCCAGCAGCGCTGGGACAGGGGGAGATACGCAGTATTTT
>-|TRBJ1-2|-|TRBV30
CAWSPAGGFYGYTF
TGTGCCTGGAGTCCGGCGGGGGGCTTCTATGGCTACACCTTC
>-|TRBJ2-7|-|TRBV27
CASSSDYATEQYF
TGTGCCAGCAGTTCGGACTATGCCACTGAGCAGTACTTC
>-|TRBJ1-4|-|TRBV5-1
CASSWVQGRREKLFF
TGCGCCAGCAGCTGGGTCCAGGGGCGCCGTGAAAAACTGTTTTTT
>-|TRBJ2-5|TRBD2|TRBV9
CASSVGGAGSGGETQYF
TGTGCCAGCAGCGTAGGTGGAGCGGGGTCGGGAGGGGAGACCCAGTACTTC
>-|TRBJ1-2|TRBD1|TRBV28
CASSGTGDYYGYTF
TGTGCCAGCAGTGGGACAGGGGACTACTATGGCTACACCTTC
>-|TRBJ2-7|-|TRBV9
CASSVGGDEQYF
TGTGCCAGCAGCGTAGGCGGGGACGAGCAGTACTTC
>-|TRBJ2-3|-|TRBV9
CASSEGGVVDTQYF
TGTGCCAGCAGCGAGGGGGGGGTCGTAGATACGCAGTATTTT
>-|TRBJ1-2|-|TRBV6-5
CASSYSGQGPIYGYTF
TGTGCCAGCAGTTACTCTGGTCAGGGGCCGATTTATGGCTACACCTTC
>-|TRBJ2-1|-|TRBV7-9
CASSLDARNEQFF
TGTGCCAGCAGCTTAGATGCGAGGAATGAGCAGTTCTTC
>-|TRBJ1-2|TRBD1|TRBV27
CASSKGQSYGYTF
TGTGCCAGCAGCAAGGGACAGTCCTATGGCTACACCTTC
>-|TRBJ2-5|TRBD2|TRBV7-2
CASSYTGTSAYGETQYF
TGTGCCAGCAGCTATACCGGGACTAGCGCCTACGGGGAGACCCAGTACTTC
>-|TRBJ2-7|-|TRBV6-5
CASSYLRGYEQYF
TGTGCCAGCAGTTACCTCCGGGGCTACGAGCAGTACTTC
>once|TRBJ2-5|TRBD2|TRBV10-3
CAISETSVETQYF
TGTGCCATCAGTGAAACTAGCGTTGAGACCCAGTACTTC
>-|TRBJ1-2|-|TRBV19
CASRPALDRIYGYTF
TGTGCCAGTAGGCCTGCTCTAGACAGGATCTATGGCTACACCTTC
>-|TRBJ1-2|TRBD1|TRBV4-2
CASSQSLQGNYGYTF
TGTGCCAGCAGCCAATCCTTACAGGGGAACTATGGCTACACCTTC
>once|TRBJ2-3|-|TRBV19
CASSSRAGGLYF
TGTGCCAGTAGTTCGAGGGCCGGGGGGCTGTATTTT
>-|TRBJ2-7|TRBD2|TRBV7-2
CASSSPPGTRVKYF
TGTGCCAGCAGCTCCCCACCCGGGACTAGGGTAAAGTACTTC
>-|TRBJ2-2|TRBD1|TRBV6-2/TRBV6-3
CASSTPGQGTGELFF
TGTGCCAGCAGTACGCCGGGACAGGGAACCGGGGAGCTGTTTTTT